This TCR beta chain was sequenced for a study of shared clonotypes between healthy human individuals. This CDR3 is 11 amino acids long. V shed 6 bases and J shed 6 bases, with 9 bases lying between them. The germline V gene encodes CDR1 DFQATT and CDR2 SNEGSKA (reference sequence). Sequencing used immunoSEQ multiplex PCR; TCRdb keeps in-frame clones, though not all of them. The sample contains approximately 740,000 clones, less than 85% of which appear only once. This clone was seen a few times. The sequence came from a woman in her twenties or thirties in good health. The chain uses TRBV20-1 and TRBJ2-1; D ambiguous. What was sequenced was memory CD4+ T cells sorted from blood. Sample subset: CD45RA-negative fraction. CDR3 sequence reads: CSAQPGNEQFF. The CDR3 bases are TGCAGTGCCCAGCCCGGCAATGAGCAGTTCTTC.